This TCR beta chain was identified during a study of cytomegalovirus exposure and HLA in healthy donors. Notes on the study in general: The tendency of first-cohort TCR clusters to co-occur in the 120 or so validation repertoires was the finding of a later analysis. In vitro testing confirmed a few CMV-associated chains as specific for CMV antigens. High sensitivity and specificity were reportedly achieved when the classifier diagnosed cytomegalovirus status.

Only a few counts were recorded for this clone. Antigen: not known. Here immunoSEQ multiplex PCR was the method, and the copy in TCRdb shows in-frame clones only, minus some. Here the sample spans around 300,000 clones, roughly 87% being singletons. Sequenced: PBMCs. This receptor was taken from a woman aged 25 to 45 in good health and CMV-seropositive.

The CDR3 DNA reads TGTGCCAGCAGCCCGGACAACACGGTGACTGAAGCTTTCTTT. Amino acids: CASSPDNTVTEAFF. The chain uses TRBV7-6 and TRBJ1-1, with TRBD1 as a possible D gene (5 bases). V lost 5 bases, J lost 5 bases, and 15 bases lay in between. Germline V CDR1 and CDR2: SGHVS, FNYEAQ. The CDR3 runs 14 residues.